These 25 T cell receptor beta chains came from one sample sequenced in a study of graft-versus-host responses after intestinal transplantation. These receptors' targets are unknown. TCRdb's copy holds only in-frame clones and misses some; the assay was immunoSEQ multiplex PCR. The sample includes more than 80,000 clones, roughly 87% seen only once; the top ten take approximately 17%. Sequences were derived from unstimulated CD8+ T cells sorted from spleen or lymph node cells, sampled before intestinal transplant. The receptors stem from a human donor who received an intestinal transplant.

The genes are TRBV11-2 and TRBJ2-7; no clear D. Germline V gene data show CDR1 as SGHAT and CDR2 as FQNNGV. Trimming took 7 bases from V and 7 from J, leaving 14 bases between them. The CDR3 totals 12 residues. CDR3 in amino acids: CASTPETPEQYF. CDR3 nucleotides: TGTGCCAGCACCCCGGAGACCCCTGAGCAGTACTTC.

V gene TRBV2 combines with J gene TRBJ2-7; the match to TRBD1 covers 8 bases. This CDR3 has 16 amino acids. Trimming removed 8 bases from V and 3 bases from J; junction bases left unmatched: 15. Germline V CDR1 and CDR2: SNHLY, FYNNEI. For the CDR3, the DNA is TGTGCCAGCCCCAGATGGACCGGGACAGGACACTACGAGCAGTACTTC. Protein sequence: CASPRWTGTGHYEQYF.

V is TRBV19 and J is TRBJ2-3, with 12 bases that match TRBD2. V dropped 3 bases and J dropped 3; count of bases not matched to a gene: 4. The CDR3 is made up of 16 amino acids. CDR1 and CDR2 from the germline V gene are LNHDA and SQIVND (reference sequence). The CDR3 reads CASSILTSGRTDTQYF. CDR3 nucleotide sequence: TGTGCCAGTAGTATCCTTACTAGCGGGAGGACAGATACGCAGTATTTT.

The sample holds one count of this clone. The genes are TRBV27 and TRBJ2-4, with TRBD1 matching over 7 bases. There are 14 residues in the CDR3. Germline loops: CDR1 MNHEY, CDR2 SMNVEV (reference sequence). The J segment lost 13 bases and the V segment lost 5 bases, leaving 14 bases of the junction unmatched. For the CDR3, the DNA is TGTGCCAGCAGTCCGTCCGGACAGGTCGGAGGACAGTACTTC. Protein sequence: CASSPSGQVGGQYF.

CDR3 in amino acids: CASSISGGTYEQYF. For the CDR3, the DNA is TGTGCCAGTAGTATCTCGGGGGGAACCTACGAGCAGTACTTC. The chain has TRBV19 and TRBJ2-5; TRBD2 matches at 7 bases. Matching the DNA end better, TRBJ2-7 makes the J call doubtful. There are 14 residues in the CDR3. Germline V gene data show CDR1 as LNHDA and CDR2 as SQIVND (reference sequence).

The chain recombines TRBV4-1 with TRBJ2-1, with 10 bases lining up with TRBD2. J was trimmed by 4 bases and V by 1 base; bases with no gene match: 7. The CDR3 is 17 residues long. Germline lookup yields CDR1 MGHRA and CDR2 YSYEKL. CDR3 nucleotide sequence: TGCGCCAGCAGCCAAGCCTCCCTAGCGGGGGTTTACAATGAGCAGTTCTTC. This translates into CASSQASLAGVYNEQFF.

This chain uses TRBV21-1 with TRBJ1-2. TRBV21-1 is an annotated pseudogene. The CDR3 runs to 11 residues. The CDR3 spells CASSKNPNPTF. Here the CDR3 DNA reads TGTGCCAGCAGCAAAAATCCTAATCCAACCTTC.

This clone has only a few counts. The chain is built from TRBV6-5 and TRBJ2-7, with 9 bases matching TRBD1. The CDR3 has 15 amino acids. V trimming: 0 bases; J trimming: 6 bases; junction bases outside the gene matches: 6. The V gene's germline CDR1 is MNHEY and CDR2 SVGAGI. The CDR3 DNA is TGTGCCAGCAGTTACTCGGCGGGACAGGGAGGCGAGCAGTACTTC. Amino acids: CASSYSAGQGGEQYF.

This chain connects TRBV6-5 to TRBJ2-5, with a possible D match to TRBD2 (7 bases). Trimming took 4 bases from V and 5 from J, leaving 11 bases between them. The germline V gene has CDR1 MNHEY and CDR2 SVGAGI. The CDR3 runs to 13 residues. The CDR3 reads CASSLQGGETQYF. The CDR3 bases are TGTGCCAGCAGTTTACAGGGAGGGGAGACCCAGTACTTC.

This chain connects TRBV28 to TRBJ2-3; 7 bases match TRBD1. The CDR3 loop spans 16 amino acids. CDR1 and CDR2 from the germline V gene are MDHEN and SYDVKM. J was trimmed by 4 bases and V by 2 bases; bases with no gene match: 9. The CDR3 protein is CASSLQPLGQADTQYF. The DNA of the CDR3 is TGTGCCAGCAGTTTACAGCCCCTTGGACAGGCAGATACGCAGTATTTT.

This chain joins TRBV4-1 and TRBJ2-5; a possible D gene is TRBD2 (6 bases). V shed 1 base and J shed 6 bases, with 12 bases lying between them. The CDR3 is made up of 14 amino acids. CDR1 is MGHRA, CDR2 YSYEKL, per germline. The CDR3 DNA sequence: TGCGCCAGCAGCCAAGTAGCGGCGGGGCAGACCCAGTACTTC. Translation: CASSQVAAGQTQYF.

This clone appeared a single time. The rearrangement joins TRBV7-6 to TRBJ1-4, with TRBD1 identical over 11 bases. Unmatched junction bases numbered 5, after V lost 5 bases and J lost 6 bases. The CDR3 sequence is 15 residues long. Germline CDR1 SGHVS, CDR2 FNYEAQ. The CDR3 sequence is CASSPGQGEDEKLFF. DNA of the CDR3: TGTGCCAGCAGCCCGGGACAGGGGGAAGATGAAAAACTGTTTTTT.

The rearrangement uses TRBV5-1 and TRBJ2-1; 8 bases are a match to TRBD2. The V gene's germline CDR1 is SGHRS and CDR2 YFSETQ. V dropped 0 bases and J dropped 8; count of bases not matched to a gene: 13. The CDR3 runs to 17 residues. Here the CDR3 reads CASSLEDSGIGWDEQFF. For the CDR3, the DNA is TGCGCCAGCAGCTTGGAGGATAGCGGGATCGGCTGGGATGAGCAGTTCTTC.

Written as DNA, the CDR3 is TGCGCCAGCAGCTCCCTACAGGGAAACACCGGGGAGCTGTTTTTT. Its translation is CASSSLQGNTGELFF. This rearrangement joins TRBV5-1 to TRBJ2-2; tentative D call: TRBD1 (6 bases). The CDR3 contains 15 residues. V was clipped by 3 bases and J by 2 bases, with 11 bases between them. Looked up from germline, CDR1 is SGHRS and CDR2 is YFSETQ. The whole variable domain, filled in from reference TRBV5-1 and TRBJ2-2, reads KAGVTQTPRYLIKTRGQQVTLSCSPISGHRSVSWYQQTPGQGLQFLFEYFSETQRNKGNFPGRFSGRQFSNSRSEMNVSTLELGDSALYLCASSSLQGNTGELFFGEGSRLTVL.

This chain connects TRBV19 to TRBJ2-2, with 12 nucleotides matching TRBD1. V lost 10 bases, J lost 7 bases, and 16 bases stayed unmatched. Germline-derived CDR1 and CDR2 are LNHDA and SQIVND (reference sequence). The CDR3 extends over 17 amino acids. The CDR3 loop reads CATTSGQGARGVGELFF. Here the CDR3 DNA reads TGTGCCACTACATCGGGACAGGGGGCGCGGGGTGTCGGGGAGCTGTTTTTT.

The rearrangement links TRBV5-1 to TRBJ2-4; D tentatively reads TRBD1 or TRBD2 (5 bases each). V was clipped by 3 bases and J by 5 bases, with 18 bases between them. The germline CDR1 and CDR2 sequences are SGHRS and YFSETQ. The CDR3 extends over 16 amino acids. CDR3 protein: CASSWGPGQGENIQYF. CDR3 coding DNA: TGCGCCAGCAGCTGGGGACCGGGGCAAGGAGAAAACATTCAGTACTTC.

The V and J genes are TRBV27 and TRBJ2-3; maybe TRBD1 (6 bases). V lost 5 bases to trimming and J lost 2 bases, with 17 bases between them. Germline CDR1 MNHEY, CDR2 SMNVEV (reference sequence). The CDR3 contains 16 residues. In DNA form, the CDR3 reads TGTGCCAGCAGTCTCATAACAGGGCTTCCCACAGATACGCAGTATTTT. Protein: CASSLITGLPTDTQYF.

J is TRBJ1-1 and V is TRBV5-1; 10 bases align to TRBD1. The CDR3 is 13 amino acids. V lost 3 bases and J lost 4; bases outside the gene matches: 0. CDR1 is SGHRS and CDR2 is YFSETQ in the germline V gene. CDR3: CASSWTGGTEAFF. For the CDR3, the DNA is TGCGCCAGCAGCTGGACAGGGGGCACTGAAGCTTTCTTT.

On this clone: Other DNA variants within this sample encode the same CDR3. The gene calls are TRBV10-3 and TRBJ1-2, with 8 bases matching TRBD1. The CDR3 is 13 amino acids. The trim removed 6 bases at V and 2 bases at J, leaving 2 bases unmatched. In germline, CDR1 is ENHRY, CDR2 SYGVKD. The CDR3 region is CAIRRTGNYGYTF. The CDR3 DNA follows: TGTGCCATCAGAAGGACAGGGAACTATGGCTACACCTTC.

The genes are TRBV9 and TRBJ2-1; 7 positions match TRBD2. Germline trimming cut 3 bases from V and 2 bases from J; bases unmatched to any gene: 5. The CDR3 has 15 amino acids. Germline-derived CDR1 and CDR2 are SGDLS and YYNGEE. CDR3 loop: CASSASGITYNEQFF. The CDR3 nucleotides are TGTGCCAGCAGCGCAAGCGGGATAACCTACAATGAGCAGTTCTTC.

The rearrangement uses TRBV15 and TRBJ2-2, with D unresolved. The CDR3 runs to 17 residues. CDR1 and CDR2 from the germline V gene are LNHNV and YYDKDF (reference sequence). V lost 0 bases and J 0 bases, leaving 11 bases between the germline ends. The CDR3 nucleotides are TGTGCCACCAGCAGAGATCTTGCGGCCGCGAACACCGGGGAGCTGTTTTTT. Encoded protein: CATSRDLAAANTGELFF.

For the CDR3, the DNA is TGTGCCAGCAGCTTAGGCGTGGGTGGTGTGACTAGCGGGAGGAATGAGCAGTTCTTC. It encodes CASSLGVGGVTSGRNEQFF. The genes are TRBV7-9 and TRBJ2-1, with 13 bases that match TRBD2. This CDR3 has 19 amino acids. Per germline, CDR1 SEHNR and CDR2 FQNEAQ (reference sequence). V trimming: 1 base; J trimming: 7 bases; junction bases outside the gene matches: 13.

The rearrangement joins TRBV2 to TRBJ1-2; TRBD1 matches 10 bases. The trim removed 7 bases at V and 4 bases at J, leaving 6 bases unmatched. In germline, CDR1 is SNHLY, CDR2 FYNNEI. The CDR3 sequence is 14 residues long. The CDR3 DNA sequence: TGTGCCAGCACTGGGACAGGGGAGGGCTATGGCTACACCTTC. Protein product: CASTGTGEGYGYTF.

J is TRBJ1-1 and V is TRBV7-2, with unresolved D. The CDR3 covers 14 residues. V dropped 4 bases and J dropped 0 bases, with 9 bases sitting between them. Germline-derived CDR1 and CDR2 are SGHTA and FQGNSA. The CDR3 is CASSSRVMNTEAFF. As DNA, the CDR3 is TGTGCCAGCAGCTCCCGGGTGATGAACACTGAAGCTTTCTTT.

This rearrangement joins TRBV18 to TRBJ2-1, with D perhaps given as TRBD1 or TRBD2 (5 bases each). Germline CDR1 reads KGHSH; CDR2 reads LQKENI. The V gene lost 2 bases and the J gene lost 5 bases, with 10 bases spanning the gap. The CDR3 is made up of 14 amino acids. CDR3 coding DNA: TGTGCCAGCTCACCATGGGACGGTAACAATGAGCAGTTCTTC. Encoded protein: CASSPWDGNNEQFF.